This T cell receptor (beta chain) emerged from a study of blood T cell repertoires in COVID-19. In the original analysis: The assay estimated nucleated cells by amplifying reference gene primers. TCRdb keeps only in-frame clones here, not all; method: immunoSEQ multiplex PCR. The V and J calls and clone size are taken from that table; D and trimming were inferred from the DNA. The sample holds about 120,000 clones, 87% seen once. This CDR3 region has 15 residues. V was shortened by 3 bases and J by 4 bases, with 15 bases between the two germline ends. Germline V lookup: CDR1 LGHNA, CDR2 YNFKEQ. Sequenced sample: peripheral blood. This chain connects TRBV4-2 to TRBJ2-5; D might be TRBD2 (6 bases). This TCR was recovered from a woman in her seventies with acute or convalescent COVID-19. DNA for the CDR3: TGTGCCAGCAGCCAGTTTGCGGGGTTCATAGAGACCCAGTACTTC. Its translation is CASSQFAGFIETQYF.